This entry lists 11 T cell receptor beta chains sequenced from one sample in a study. TCRdb itself ran the RT-PCR reads through MiXCR, one entry per CDR3 protein. The profile shows hundreds of thousands of distinct CDR3 sequences, over 12% of them singletons. The sample comprised memory CD4+ T cells from blood. Source of these receptors: a female donor in good health, serving as a healthy control.

The gene calls are TRBV6-1 and TRBJ1-6; D may be TRBD1 (6 bases). V lost 10 bases and J lost 7, with 23 bases in between. CDR3 size: 16 residues. Germline V CDR1 and CDR2: MNHNS, SASEGT. In nucleotides, the CDR3 is TGTGCCACGAACTCCCAGGGGACTAAATCAAATTCACCCCTCCACTTT. It is translated as CATNSQGTKSNSPLHF.

V usage is TRBV2 and J usage is TRBJ1-6; 7 nucleotides align to TRBD1. Trimming cost V 6 bases and J 5 bases; bases outside gene matches: 7. The CDR3 has 15 amino acids. Germline loops: CDR1 SNHLY, CDR2 FYNNEI. Here the CDR3 reads CASSSGQTNNSPLHF. CDR3 nucleotides: TGTGCCAGCAGCTCGGGACAGACGAATAATTCACCCCTCCACTTT.

The V and J genes are TRBV28 and TRBJ1-2, with TRBD1 matching 10 bases. The CDR3 has 16 residues. Per the germline V gene, CDR1 is MDHEN and CDR2 is SYDVKM. J gave up 2 bases and V 5 bases, and 8 bases lay outside the gene matches. The CDR3 region is CASSTIRQGANYGYTF. The CDR3 DNA is TGTGCCAGCAGTACCATACGACAGGGGGCGAACTATGGCTACACCTTC.

The sample holds a few counts of this clonotype. The CDR3 reads CASSPGQGVRAGELFF. The CDR3 DNA sequence: TGCGCCAGCAGCCCGGGACAAGGCGTGAGGGCCGGGGAGCTGTTTTTT. The chain joins TRBV4-1 to TRBJ2-2; weak D call: TRBD1 (6 bases). The CDR3 runs to 16 residues. Germline V gene data show CDR1 as MGHRA and CDR2 as YSYEKL. Trimming removed 4 bases at V and 6 bases at J, with 18 bases between.

Ten or more counts support this clonotype. The chain employs TRBV12-3 or TRBV12-4 and TRBJ2-5; no reliable D call. The CDR3 is 14 residues long. V shed 3 bases and J shed 2 bases, with 10 bases lying between them. This chain's CDR3 is CASSLVRRQETQYF. DNA of the CDR3: TGTGCCAGCAGTTTGGTACGACGTCAAGAGACCCAGTACTTC.

V gene TRBV12-3 or TRBV12-4 combines with J gene TRBJ2-7; 8 nucleotides match TRBD2. V lost 5 bases to trimming and J lost 2 bases; unmatched junction nucleotides: 8. CDR3 length: 15 amino acids. The CDR3 region is CASSQERERTYEQYF. CDR3 DNA: TGTGCCAGCAGTCAAGAGCGGGAGCGGACCTACGAGCAGTACTTC.

This clonotype was counted at least ten times. V gene TRBV7-2 combines with J gene TRBJ1-1; D gene unclear. This CDR3 is built from 14 residues. The germline V gene encodes CDR1 SGHTA and CDR2 FQGNSA. The V end lost 5 bases, the J end lost 7 bases, and 17 bases lay between the germline ends. The CDR3 nucleotides are TGTGCCAGCAGCCCAGATCTTCGACGGATTGAAGCTTTCTTT. Translation gives CASSPDLRRIEAFF.

The chain joins TRBV5-1 to TRBJ2-7; possibly TRBD2 for D (5 bases). CDR3 size: 12 residues. Germline CDR1 reads SGHRS; CDR2 reads YFSETQ. Trimming stripped 5 bases from V and 5 bases from J, with 11 bases between. For the CDR3, the DNA is TGCGCCAGCAGTCTCGGGGAACACGAGCAGTACTTC. Protein product: CASSLGEHEQYF.

The CDR3 bases are TGCAGTGCTAGAGATTCCCGGAGAGCAAACGAGCAGTACTTC. It yields the protein CSARDSRRANEQYF. The chain has TRBV20-1 and TRBJ2-7; D unclear. Trimming took off 0 bases at V and 5 bases at J, with 14 bases between the two ends. Germline V lookup: CDR1 DFQATT, CDR2 SNEGSKA (reference sequence). The CDR3 length is 14 residues.

The V and J genes are TRBV12-3 or TRBV12-4 and TRBJ2-1, with unresolved D. Trimming removed 3 bases at V and 7 bases at J, with 10 bases between. The CDR3 covers 13 residues. CDR3 sequence reads: CASSFDVRNEQFF. The CDR3 DNA sequence: TGTGCCAGCAGTTTTGATGTGAGGAATGAGCAGTTCTTC.

The chain's CDR3 is CSARPSGSLGDTQYF. For the CDR3, the DNA is TGCAGTGCTAGGCCTAGCGGGAGCCTAGGAGATACGCAGTATTTT. V gene TRBV20-1 combines with J gene TRBJ2-3; 10 positions match TRBD2. The V and J ends lost 3 bases and 5 bases, in that order; junction bases with no gene match: 8. This CDR3 contains 15 residues. CDR1 is DFQATT and CDR2 is SNEGSKA in the germline V gene (reference sequence).